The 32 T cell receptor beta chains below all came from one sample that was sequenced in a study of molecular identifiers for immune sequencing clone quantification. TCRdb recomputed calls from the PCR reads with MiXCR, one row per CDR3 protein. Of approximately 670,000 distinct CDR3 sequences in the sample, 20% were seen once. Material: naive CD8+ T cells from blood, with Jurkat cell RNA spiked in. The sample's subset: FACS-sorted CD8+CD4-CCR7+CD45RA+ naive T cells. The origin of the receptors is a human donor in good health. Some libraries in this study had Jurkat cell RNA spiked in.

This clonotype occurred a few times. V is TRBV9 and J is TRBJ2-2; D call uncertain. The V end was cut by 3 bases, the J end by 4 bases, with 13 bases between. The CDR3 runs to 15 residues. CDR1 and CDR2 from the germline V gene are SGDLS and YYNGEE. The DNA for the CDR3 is TGTGCCAGCAGCGACCCCTCCCTCGGCACCGGGGAGCTGTTTTTT. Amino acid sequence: CASSDPSLGTGELFF.

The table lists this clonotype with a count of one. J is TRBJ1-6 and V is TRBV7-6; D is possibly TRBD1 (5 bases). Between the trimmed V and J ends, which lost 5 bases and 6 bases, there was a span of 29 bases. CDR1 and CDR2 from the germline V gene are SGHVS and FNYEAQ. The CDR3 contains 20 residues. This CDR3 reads CASSLNPPLDSARGNSPLHF. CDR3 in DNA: TGTGCCAGCAGCCTCAACCCCCCTCTCGACAGTGCACGAGGTAATTCACCCCTCCACTTT. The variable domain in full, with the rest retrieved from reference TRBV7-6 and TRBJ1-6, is GAGVSQSPRYKVTKRGQDVALRCDPISGHVSLYWYRQALGQGPEFLTYFNYEAQQDKSGLPNDRFSAERPEGSISTLTIQRTEQRDSAMYRCASSLNPPLDSARGNSPLHFGNGTRLTVT.

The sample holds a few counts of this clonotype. The CDR3, as DNA: TGTGCCAGCAGCTTAGACATCGACTCCTACGAGCAGTACTTC. It translates to CASSLDIDSYEQYF. The chain is built from TRBV11-3 and TRBJ2-7, with D uncertain. The V end was cut by 0 bases, the J end by 0 bases, with 6 bases between. Per germline, CDR1 SGHNT and CDR2 YENEEA. CDR3 length: 14 amino acids.

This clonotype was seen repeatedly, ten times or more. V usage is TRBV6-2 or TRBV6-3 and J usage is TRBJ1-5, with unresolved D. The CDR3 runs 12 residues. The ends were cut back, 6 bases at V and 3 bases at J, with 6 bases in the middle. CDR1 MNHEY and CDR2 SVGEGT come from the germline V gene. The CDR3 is CASRRPNQPQHF. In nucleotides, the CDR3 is TGTGCCAGCAGACGCCCCAATCAGCCCCAGCATTTT.

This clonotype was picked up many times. As DNA, the CDR3 is TGCAGTGCTCGACGGGACAGGGGATCTGGGGCCAACGTCCTGACTTTC. This encodes CSARRDRGSGANVLTF. The rearrangement links TRBV20-1 to TRBJ2-6; TRBD1 matches at 10 bases. This CDR3 has 16 amino acids. Germline trimming cut 5 bases from V and 1 base from J; bases unmatched to any gene: 5. The germline gives CDR1 DFQATT, CDR2 SNEGSKA (reference sequence).

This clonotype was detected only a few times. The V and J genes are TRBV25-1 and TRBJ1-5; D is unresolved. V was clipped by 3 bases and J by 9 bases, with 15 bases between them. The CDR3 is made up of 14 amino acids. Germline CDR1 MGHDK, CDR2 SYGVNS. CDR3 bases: TGTGCCAGCAGTGAGAACATAGCACCAGGGCCCCAGCATTTT. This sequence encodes CASSENIAPGPQHF.

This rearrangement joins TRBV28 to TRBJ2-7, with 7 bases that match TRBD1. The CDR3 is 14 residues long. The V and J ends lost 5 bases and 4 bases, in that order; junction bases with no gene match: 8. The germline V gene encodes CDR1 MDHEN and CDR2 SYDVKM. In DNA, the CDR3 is TGTGCCAGCAGTCACATACAGGGGCGGTACGAGCAGTACTTC. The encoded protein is CASSHIQGRYEQYF.

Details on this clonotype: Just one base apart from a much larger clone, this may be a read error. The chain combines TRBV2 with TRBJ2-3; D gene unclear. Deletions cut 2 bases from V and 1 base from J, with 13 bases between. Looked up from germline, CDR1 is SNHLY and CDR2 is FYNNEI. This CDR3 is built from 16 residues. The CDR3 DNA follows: TGTGCCAGCAGTGAACCAACACACGCGGGCACAGATACGCAGTATTTT. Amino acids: CASSEPTHAGTDTQYF.

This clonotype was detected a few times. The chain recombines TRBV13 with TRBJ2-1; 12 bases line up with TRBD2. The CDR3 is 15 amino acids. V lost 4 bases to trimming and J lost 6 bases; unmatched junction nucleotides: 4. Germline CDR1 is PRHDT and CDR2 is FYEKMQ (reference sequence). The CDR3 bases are TGTGCCAGCAGCTCGACTAGCGGGGGAAGCAATGAGCAGTTCTTC. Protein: CASSSTSGGSNEQFF.

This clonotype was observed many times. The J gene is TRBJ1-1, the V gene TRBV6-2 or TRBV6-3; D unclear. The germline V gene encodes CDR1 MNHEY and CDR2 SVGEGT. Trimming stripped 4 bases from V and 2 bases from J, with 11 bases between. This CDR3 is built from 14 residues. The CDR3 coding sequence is TGTGCCAGCAGTTTTCAGACGGATAACACTGAAGCTTTCTTT. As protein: CASSFQTDNTEAFF.

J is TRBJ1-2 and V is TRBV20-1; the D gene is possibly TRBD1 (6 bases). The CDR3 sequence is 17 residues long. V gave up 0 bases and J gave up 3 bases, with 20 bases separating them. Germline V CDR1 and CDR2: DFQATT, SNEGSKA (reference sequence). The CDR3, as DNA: TGCAGTGCTAGAGATCGGCCAGGGGAGGTGGGTGACTATGGCTACACCTTC. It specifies CSARDRPGEVGDYGYTF.

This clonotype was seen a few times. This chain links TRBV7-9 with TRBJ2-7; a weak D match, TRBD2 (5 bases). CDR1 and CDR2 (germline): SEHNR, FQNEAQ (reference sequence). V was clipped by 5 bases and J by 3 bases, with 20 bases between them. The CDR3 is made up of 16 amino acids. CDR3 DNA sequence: TGTGCCAGCAGCGCCAGCCACCAGATACTAGGCTACGAGCAGTACTTC. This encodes CASSASHQILGYEQYF. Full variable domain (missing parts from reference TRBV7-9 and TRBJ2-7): DTGVSQNPRHKITKRGQNVTFRCDPISEHNRLYWYRQTLGQGPEFLTYFQNEAQLEKSRLLSDRFSAERPKGSFSTLEIQRTEQGDSAMYLCASSASHQILGYEQYFGPGTRLTVT.

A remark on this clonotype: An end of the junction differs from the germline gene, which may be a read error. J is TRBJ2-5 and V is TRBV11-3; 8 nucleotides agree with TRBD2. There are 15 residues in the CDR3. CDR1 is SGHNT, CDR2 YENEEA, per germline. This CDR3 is CASSLRGTSEETQCF. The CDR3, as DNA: TGTGCCAGCAGCTTAAGGGGGACTAGTGAAGAGACCCAGTGCTTC.

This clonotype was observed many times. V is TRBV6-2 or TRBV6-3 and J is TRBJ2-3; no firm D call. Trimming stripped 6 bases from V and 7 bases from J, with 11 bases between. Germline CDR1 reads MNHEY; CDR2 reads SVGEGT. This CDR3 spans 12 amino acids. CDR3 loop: CASSPGGYTQYF. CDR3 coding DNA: TGTGCCAGCAGCCCAGGTGGCTATACGCAGTATTTT.

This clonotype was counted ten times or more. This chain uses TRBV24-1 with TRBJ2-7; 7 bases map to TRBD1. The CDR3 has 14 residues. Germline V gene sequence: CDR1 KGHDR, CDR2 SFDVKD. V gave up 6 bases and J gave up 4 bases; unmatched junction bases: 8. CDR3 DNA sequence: TGTGCCACCAGTCCGGGACAGTCACATTACGAGCAGTACTTC. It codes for CATSPGQSHYEQYF.

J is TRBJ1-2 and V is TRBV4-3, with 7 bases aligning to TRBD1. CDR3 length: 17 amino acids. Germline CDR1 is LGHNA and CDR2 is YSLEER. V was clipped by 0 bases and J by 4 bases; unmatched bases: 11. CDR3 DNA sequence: TGCGCCAGCAGCCAAGATCGGGGGCAGGGGGGTAGCTATGGCTACACCTTC. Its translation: CASSQDRGQGGSYGYTF.

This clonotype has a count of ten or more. CDR3 sequence reads: CASSVGQGQETQYF. In DNA form, the CDR3 reads TGTGCCAGCAGCGTAGGACAGGGCCAAGAGACCCAGTACTTC. This chain connects TRBV9 to TRBJ2-5, with 7 bases fitting TRBD1. There are 14 residues in the CDR3. The ends lost 0 bases at V and 1 base at J; junction bases unmatched: 0. Germline values: CDR1 SGDLS, CDR2 YYNGEE.

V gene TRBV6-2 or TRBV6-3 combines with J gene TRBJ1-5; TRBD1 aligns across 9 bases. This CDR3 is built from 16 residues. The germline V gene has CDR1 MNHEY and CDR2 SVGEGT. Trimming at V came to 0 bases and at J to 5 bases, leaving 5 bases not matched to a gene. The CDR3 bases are TGTGCCAGCAGTTACTCGAGTAGGACAGGGGATCAGCCCCAGCATTTT. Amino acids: CASSYSSRTGDQPQHF.

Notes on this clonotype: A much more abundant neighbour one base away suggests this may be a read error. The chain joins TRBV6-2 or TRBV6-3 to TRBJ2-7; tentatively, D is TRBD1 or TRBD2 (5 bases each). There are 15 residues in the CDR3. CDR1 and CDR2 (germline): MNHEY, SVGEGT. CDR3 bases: TGTGCCGGCAGTTACGGGGACGAACCCTCCTACGAGCAGTACTTC. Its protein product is CAGSYGDEPSYEQYF.

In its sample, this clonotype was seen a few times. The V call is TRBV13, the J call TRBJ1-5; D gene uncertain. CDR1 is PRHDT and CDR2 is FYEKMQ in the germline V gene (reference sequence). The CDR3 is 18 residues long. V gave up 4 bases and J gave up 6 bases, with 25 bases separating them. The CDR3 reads CASSSLAFRGNSGQPQHF. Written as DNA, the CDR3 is TGTGCCAGCAGCTCCCTCGCTTTCCGAGGGAATAGCGGTCAGCCCCAGCATTTT.

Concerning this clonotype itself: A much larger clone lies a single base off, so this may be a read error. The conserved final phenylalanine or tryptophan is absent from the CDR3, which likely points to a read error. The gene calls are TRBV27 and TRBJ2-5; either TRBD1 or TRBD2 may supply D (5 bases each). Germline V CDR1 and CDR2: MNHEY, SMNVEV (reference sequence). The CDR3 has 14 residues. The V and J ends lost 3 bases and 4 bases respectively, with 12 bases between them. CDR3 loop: CASSFQGGGETQYL. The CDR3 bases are TGTGCCAGCAGTTTCCAGGGTGGAGGAGAGACCCAGTACCTC.

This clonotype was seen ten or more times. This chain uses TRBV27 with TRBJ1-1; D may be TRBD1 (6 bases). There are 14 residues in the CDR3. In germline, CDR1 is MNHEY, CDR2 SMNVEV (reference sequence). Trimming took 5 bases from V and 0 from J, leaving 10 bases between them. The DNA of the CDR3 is TGTGCCAGCAGTCCAGGGGTCCTGAACACTGAAGCTTTCTTT. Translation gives CASSPGVLNTEAFF.

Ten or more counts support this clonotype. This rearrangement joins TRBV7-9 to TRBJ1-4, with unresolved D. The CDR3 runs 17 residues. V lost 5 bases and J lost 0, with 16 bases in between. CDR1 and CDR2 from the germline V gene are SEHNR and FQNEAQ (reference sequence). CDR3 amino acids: CASSLADTRATNEKLFF. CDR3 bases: TGTGCCAGCAGCCTGGCAGACACTAGGGCAACTAATGAAAAACTGTTTTTT. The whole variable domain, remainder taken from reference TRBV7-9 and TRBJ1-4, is DTGVSQNPRHKITKRGQNVTFRCDPISEHNRLYWYRQTLGQGPEFLTYFQNEAQLEKSRLLSDRFSAERPKGSFSTLEIQRTEQGDSAMYLCASSLADTRATNEKLFFGSGTQLSVL.

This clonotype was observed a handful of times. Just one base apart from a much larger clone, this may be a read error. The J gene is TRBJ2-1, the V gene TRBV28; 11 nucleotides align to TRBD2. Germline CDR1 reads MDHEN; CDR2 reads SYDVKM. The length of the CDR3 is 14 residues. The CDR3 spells CASSPPSGRSLQLF. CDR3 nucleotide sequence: TGTGCCAGCAGTCCACCTAGCGGGAGGAGTCTGCAGCTCTTC.

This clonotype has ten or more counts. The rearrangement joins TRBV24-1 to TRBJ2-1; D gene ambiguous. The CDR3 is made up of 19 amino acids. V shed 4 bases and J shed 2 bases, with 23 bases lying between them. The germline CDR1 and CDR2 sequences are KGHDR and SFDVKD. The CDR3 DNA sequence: TGTGCCACCAGTGACTCGACAAAAGGCGGATACCATACCTACAATGAGCAGTTCTTC. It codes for CATSDSTKGGYHTYNEQFF.

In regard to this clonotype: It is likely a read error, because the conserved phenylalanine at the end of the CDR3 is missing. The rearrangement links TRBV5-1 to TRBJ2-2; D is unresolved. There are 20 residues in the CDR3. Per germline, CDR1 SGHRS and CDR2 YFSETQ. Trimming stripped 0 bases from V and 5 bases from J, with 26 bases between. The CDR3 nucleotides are TGCGCCAGCAGCTTGGCGGCAGAGAAAGAAATAGTGCTGCCGACCGGGGAGCTGTTTTCT. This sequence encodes CASSLAAEKEIVLPTGELFS.

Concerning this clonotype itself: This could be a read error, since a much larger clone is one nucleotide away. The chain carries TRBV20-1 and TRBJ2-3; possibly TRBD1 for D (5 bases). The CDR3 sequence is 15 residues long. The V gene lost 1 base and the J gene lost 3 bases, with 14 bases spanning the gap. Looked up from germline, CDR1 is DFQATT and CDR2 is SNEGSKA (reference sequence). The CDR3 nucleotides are TGCAGTGCTAGAGCTCCCAGGGTTCGGACAGATACGCAGTATTTT. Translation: CSARAPRVRTDTQYF.

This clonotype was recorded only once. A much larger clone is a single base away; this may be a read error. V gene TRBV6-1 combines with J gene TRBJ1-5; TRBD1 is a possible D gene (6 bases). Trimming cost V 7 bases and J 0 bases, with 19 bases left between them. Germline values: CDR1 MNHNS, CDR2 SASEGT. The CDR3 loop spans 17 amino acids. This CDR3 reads CASTQDGGPYSNQPQHF. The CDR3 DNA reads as TGTGCCAGCACCCAGGACGGGGGCCCTTATAGCAATCAGCCCCAGCATTTT.

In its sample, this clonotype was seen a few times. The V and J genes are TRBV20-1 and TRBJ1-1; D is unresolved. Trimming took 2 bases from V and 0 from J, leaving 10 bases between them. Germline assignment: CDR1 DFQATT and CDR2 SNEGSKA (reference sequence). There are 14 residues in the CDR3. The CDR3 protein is CSARHFIMNTEAFF. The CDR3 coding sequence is TGCAGTGCTAGACATTTCATTATGAACACTGAAGCTTTCTTT.

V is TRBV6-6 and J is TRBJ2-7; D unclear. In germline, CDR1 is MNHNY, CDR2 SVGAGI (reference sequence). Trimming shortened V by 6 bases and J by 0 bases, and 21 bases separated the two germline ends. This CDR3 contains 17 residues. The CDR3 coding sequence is TGTGCCAGCAGCCCACTCGACGGCGGAAGGAGCTCCTACGAGCAGTACTTC. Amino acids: CASSPLDGGRSSYEQYF.

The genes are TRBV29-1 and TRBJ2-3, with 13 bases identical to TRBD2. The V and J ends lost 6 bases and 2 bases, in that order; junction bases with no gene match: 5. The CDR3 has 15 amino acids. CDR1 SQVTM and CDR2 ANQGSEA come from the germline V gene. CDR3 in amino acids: CSVGLAGVYTDTQYF. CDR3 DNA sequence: TGCAGCGTCGGACTAGCGGGAGTTTACACAGATACGCAGTATTTT.

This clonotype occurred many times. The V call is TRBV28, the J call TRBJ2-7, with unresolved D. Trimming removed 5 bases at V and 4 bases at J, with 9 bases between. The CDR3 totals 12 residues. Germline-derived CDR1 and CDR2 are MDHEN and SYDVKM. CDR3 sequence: CASSPPGYEQYF. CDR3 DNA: TGTGCCAGCAGTCCACCCGGGTACGAGCAGTACTTC.